These 17 T cell receptor beta chains were all obtained from the same sample, sequenced in a study of blood T cells in healthy people across ages. It was with a sample-barcoded 5' primer and a J-beta primer mix that a second PCR of about 6 to 12 cycles was run. TCRdb re-analysed the 5' RACE reads in MiXCR, keeping a single row per CDR3 protein. The sample lists 1.5 million to 2 million distinct CDR3 sequences, less than 50% occurring once. Sequenced material: blood. These receptor sequences come from a middle-aged woman in good health.

This clonotype was seen a handful of times. This chain uses TRBV12-3 or TRBV12-4 with TRBJ2-1, with 11 bases fitting TRBD2. Trimming removed 3 bases from V and 2 bases from J; junction bases left unmatched: 3. CDR3 size: 16 residues. The CDR3 region is CASSLGLAVPYNEQFF. CDR3 nucleotides: TGTGCCAGCAGTTTGGGACTAGCGGTCCCCTACAATGAGCAGTTCTTC.

Of note for this clonotype: The junction and the germline gene differ at one end; a read error may be behind it. This chain joins TRBV15 and TRBJ2-1, with D hard to call. Germline V gene lookup returns CDR1 LNHNV and CDR2 YYDKDF (reference sequence). The CDR3 runs to 15 residues. The CDR3 protein is CATSRLRPAYNEQFF. The CDR3, as DNA: TGTGCCACCAGCAGACTGAGGCCGGCCTATAATGAGCAGTTCTTC.

The chain joins TRBV5-5 to TRBJ1-5; a weak D match, TRBD1 (6 bases). This CDR3 is 16 amino acids long. The germline V and J ends were trimmed by 6 bases and 4 bases, with 20 bases remaining between them. The germline gives CDR1 SGHKS, CDR2 YYEKEE (reference sequence). The CDR3 loop is CASTREVTGSNQPQHF. CDR3 nucleotides: TGTGCCAGCACCAGGGAGGTAACAGGGAGTAATCAGCCCCAGCATTTT.

The gene calls are TRBV27 and TRBJ2-1; D gene uncertain. V gave up 6 bases and J gave up 10 bases, with 16 bases separating them. This CDR3 has 13 residues. Germline assignment: CDR1 MNHEY and CDR2 SMNVEV (reference sequence). The CDR3 is CASSQTMVEEQFF. The CDR3 DNA reads TGTGCCAGCAGCCAGACGATGGTGGAAGAGCAGTTCTTC.

J is TRBJ2-4 and V is TRBV24-1; D might be TRBD1 or TRBD2, each matching 5 bases. The V end lost 7 bases, the J end lost 7 bases, and 13 bases lay between the germline ends. CDR3 length equals 13 residues. Germline CDR1 is KGHDR and CDR2 is SFDVKD. CDR3 residues: CATSLPGANIQYF. The CDR3 DNA follows: TGTGCCACCAGCCTCCCCGGGGCGAACATTCAGTACTTC.

The chain recombines TRBV20-1 with TRBJ2-7; the D is unclear. CDR1 is DFQATT and CDR2 is SNEGSKA in the germline V gene (reference sequence). The CDR3 totals 11 residues. The V and J ends lost 2 bases and 5 bases respectively, with 7 bases between them. The CDR3 DNA is TGCAGTGCTAGATGGCGGAACGAGCAGTACTTC. This sequence encodes CSARWRNEQYF.

The J gene is TRBJ2-7, the V gene TRBV25-1; D is perhaps TRBD2 (5 bases). V lost 0 bases to trimming and J lost 4 bases, with 7 bases between them. Germline V lookup: CDR1 MGHDK, CDR2 SYGVNS. The CDR3 contains 13 residues. In DNA, the CDR3 is TGTGCCAGCAGTGAATATCCGGGGTACGAGCAGTACTTC. It encodes CASSEYPGYEQYF.

This sequence joins TRBV20-1 and TRBJ1-5; D remains ambiguous. The V and J ends lost 1 base and 0 bases respectively, with 7 bases between them. Germline CDR1 DFQATT, CDR2 SNEGSKA (reference sequence). The CDR3 totals 14 residues. CDR3 sequence: CSARVPVSNQPQHF. In nucleotides, the CDR3 is TGCAGTGCTAGAGTCCCAGTTAGCAATCAGCCCCAGCATTTT.

This clonotype came up a few times. The V call is TRBV29-1, the J call TRBJ2-3, with 9 bases lining up with TRBD2. J gave up 2 bases and V 4 bases, and 4 bases lay outside the gene matches. The CDR3 runs to 14 residues. Germline CDR1 is SQVTM and CDR2 is ANQGSEA. In DNA, the CDR3 is TGCAGCGTTGGAGCGGGGGGTTCCACAGATACGCAGTATTTT. It is translated as CSVGAGGSTDTQYF.

This clonotype turned up a few times. The V and J genes are TRBV7-8 and TRBJ1-2; D is possibly TRBD1 (5 bases). V was cut by 6 bases and J by 7 bases, with 30 bases left in between. From germline, CDR1 is SGHVS and CDR2 FQNEAQ. This CDR3 spans 18 amino acids. CDR3 DNA: TGTGCCAGCAGACGTCGCCCACCCGTTGACGTCAGGGAGGGTGGCTACACCTTC. This translates into CASRRRPPVDVREGGYTF.

The chain recombines TRBV7-2 with TRBJ1-1; D unclear. The V end was cut by 4 bases, the J end by 4 bases, with 19 bases between. The CDR3 spans 16 residues. From germline, CDR1 is SGHTA and CDR2 FQGNSA. The CDR3 DNA follows: TGTGCCAGCAGCTCGGGGTCCCCCAGGAGGAGCACTGAAGCTTTCTTT. This encodes CASSSGSPRRSTEAFF.

The chain couples TRBV5-1 to TRBJ2-1; the match to TRBD1 covers 12 bases. CDR3 length: 15 residues. Looked up from germline, CDR1 is SGHRS and CDR2 is YFSETQ. V was pared by 4 bases and J by 6 bases, with 5 bases of the junction left unmatched. The CDR3 region is CASSQGQGASNEQFF. The CDR3, as DNA: TGCGCCAGCAGCCAGGGACAGGGGGCATCCAATGAGCAGTTCTTC.

This clonotype appeared a few times. The chain has TRBV20-1 and TRBJ2-5, with 12 bases aligning to TRBD2. CDR1 and CDR2 (germline): DFQATT, SNEGSKA (reference sequence). This CDR3 spans 17 amino acids. V was pared by 3 bases and J by 0 bases, with 8 bases of the junction left unmatched. As DNA, the CDR3 is TGCAGTGCTAGTGGGTTCACTAGCGGGGGGTACCAAGAGACCCAGTACTTC. It yields the protein CSASGFTSGGYQETQYF.

The V call is TRBV29-1, the J call TRBJ2-1; D possibly corresponds to TRBD2 (6 bases). The CDR3 totals 13 residues. From germline, CDR1 is SQVTM and CDR2 ANQGSEA. Trimming left V 7 bases short and J 2 bases short, with 12 bases between. Written as DNA, the CDR3 is TGCAGCGGCGGGACTTTAACCTACAATGAGCAGTTCTTC. Protein: CSGGTLTYNEQFF.

The DNA for the CDR3 is TGTGCCACCAGCAGAGATGCGGGGACCCAAGGGGGCTACACCTTC. Its protein product is CATSRDAGTQGGYTF. The chain has TRBV15 and TRBJ1-2, with D possibly matching TRBD1 (5 bases). The germline V gene has CDR1 LNHNV and CDR2 YYDKDF (reference sequence). The CDR3 consists of 15 residues. V was shortened by 0 bases and J by 8 bases, with 16 bases between the two germline ends.

This chain connects TRBV4-3 to TRBJ2-4; 9 positions match TRBD2. Germline V lookup: CDR1 LGHNA, CDR2 YSLEER. J gave up 6 bases and V 0 bases, and 6 bases lay outside the gene matches. The CDR3 totals 16 residues. DNA of the CDR3: TGCGCCAGCAGCCAAGAGCTAGGGCGGGGGGGAAACATTCAGTACTTC. Its protein is CASSQELGRGGNIQYF.

This clonotype was counted a single time. This chain uses TRBV20-1 with TRBJ2-5, with 8 bases fitting TRBD2. Per the germline V gene, CDR1 is DFQATT and CDR2 is SNEGSKA (reference sequence). The CDR3 runs to 16 residues. V dropped 5 bases and J dropped 2; count of bases not matched to a gene: 13. The CDR3 reads CSAGVERGIIQETQYF. The CDR3 region has the DNA TGCAGTGCTGGAGTGGAGCGGGGGATAATACAAGAGACCCAGTACTTC.